Sequencing of this TCR beta chain was carried out in a study of blood T cell repertoires in COVID-19. This CDR3 comprises 14 residues. Looked up from germline, CDR1 is SQVTM and CDR2 is ANQGSEA. Between the trimmed V and J ends, which lost 8 bases and 7 bases, there was a span of 21 bases. Method: immunoSEQ multiplex PCR; TCRdb's copy keeps in-frame clones and lacks some. The sample holds over 200,000 clones, about 90% seen once. The sequence was obtained from a middle-aged man with active or convalescent COVID-19. The chain combines TRBV29-1 with TRBJ2-1; D may be TRBD2 (5 bases). The sequenced sample consisted of peripheral blood. CDR3 sequence: CSTRGGVGSNEQFF. The CDR3 DNA sequence: TGCAGCACCCGGGGTGGGGTGGGTTCGAATGAGCAGTTCTTC.